This T cell receptor (beta chain) was identified during a study of shared clonotypes between healthy human individuals. Study context: A donor's plate count was three for CD4 naive and three for CD4 memory; CD8 naive had two and CD8 memory one.

Points from the study as a whole: Clonotype sharing levels among donors were expected to vary with sequencing depth.

On this clone itself: Its antigen remains unidentified.

The CDR3 has 17 amino acids. CDR1 is SGHRS and CDR2 is YFSETQ in the germline V gene. The V end lost 0 bases, the J end lost 6 bases, and 18 bases lay between the germline ends. Here immunoSEQ multiplex PCR was the method, and the copy in TCRdb shows in-frame clones only, minus some. The sample includes 980,000 or so clones, approximately 80% of them seen just once. Sequenced input: memory CD4+ T cells sorted from blood. Subset meaning: CD45RA-negative fraction. This TCR was recovered from a man between 18 and 35 years old in good health. This rearrangement joins TRBV5-1 to TRBJ2-2; D call uncertain. This CDR3 is CASSLAGPVPGPGELFF. The DNA of the CDR3 is TGCGCCAGCAGCTTGGCAGGTCCAGTCCCCGGTCCCGGGGAGCTGTTTTTT.